The 10 T cell receptor beta chains below were found in one sample sequenced in a study of T cell clonotyping in hematopoietic cell transplantation. Sequenced by immunoSEQ multiplex PCR; TCRdb stores in-frame clones only, minus some. Of 9,500 to 15,000 clones in the sample, approximately 92% were seen once. Sequencing used peripheral blood mononuclear cells. All receptors come from a human donor who either received an allogeneic hematopoietic cell transplant for a myeloid malignancy or was a related donor (not recorded which). Some clones in this sample may be carry-over from other donors' samples.

The V gene is TRBV2, the J gene TRBJ1-2, with D unresolved. This CDR3 spans 12 amino acids. In germline, CDR1 is SNHLY, CDR2 FYNNEI. V was cut by 7 bases and J by 4 bases, with 10 bases left in between. CDR3 DNA: TGTGCCAGCATTTGGGGATTCTATGGCTACACCTTC. It translates to CASIWGFYGYTF.

This clone has more than one count but fewer than ten. The chain combines TRBV30 with TRBJ1-2; D is uncertain. Germline lookup yields CDR1 GTSNPN and CDR2 SVGIG (reference sequence). The V end was cut by 0 bases, the J end by 0 bases, with 14 bases between. This CDR3 has 16 amino acids. The CDR3 DNA sequence: TGTGCCTGGAGTGTACAAGGGCAGGAGACTAACTATGGCTACACCTTC. This gives the protein CAWSVQGQETNYGYTF.

The genes are TRBV29-1 and TRBJ2-1, with TRBD2 matching over 10 bases. Germline CDR1 SQVTM, CDR2 ANQGSEA. V was pared by 6 bases and J by 9 bases, with 8 bases of the junction left unmatched. The CDR3 length is 13 residues. The CDR3 loop reads CSVATSGVAEQFF. CDR3 in DNA: TGCAGCGTAGCAACTAGCGGGGTCGCTGAGCAGTTCTTC.

V and J are TRBV5-1 and TRBJ2-3; no clear D. CDR1 and CDR2 from the germline V gene are SGHRS and YFSETQ. This CDR3 comprises 15 residues. The V gene lost 0 bases and the J gene lost 0 bases, with 8 bases spanning the gap. As DNA, the CDR3 is TGCGCCAGCAGCTTGGAGCTTCTTAGCACAGATACGCAGTATTTT. Translating it yields CASSLELLSTDTQYF. Together with reference TRBV5-1 and TRBJ2-3, the CDR3 gives the full variable domain: KAGVTQTPRYLIKTRGQQVTLSCSPISGHRSVSWYQQTPGQGLQFLFEYFSETQRNKGNFPGRFSGRQFSNSRSEMNVSTLELGDSALYLCASSLELLSTDTQYFGPGTRLTVL.

This chain uses TRBV5-8 with TRBJ1-2, with TRBD1 matching over 7 bases. V lost 0 bases to trimming and J lost 8 bases; unmatched junction nucleotides: 10. This CDR3 is built from 15 residues. Germline V gene data show CDR1 as SGHTS and CDR2 as YDEGEE. The CDR3 is CASSLGYRGLGGYTF. The CDR3 DNA sequence: TGTGCCAGCAGCTTGGGTTACAGGGGTTTGGGCGGCTACACCTTC.

Only a few counts were recorded for this clone. J is TRBJ1-1 and V is TRBV6-5; 7 bases are shared with TRBD1. The CDR3 sequence is 14 residues long. Germline values: CDR1 MNHEY, CDR2 SVGAGI. Trimming took 7 bases from V and 0 from J; bases not matched to a gene: 5. CDR3 region: CASTPTGLNTEAFF. The CDR3 DNA follows: TGTGCCAGCACCCCGACAGGGTTGAACACTGAAGCTTTCTTT.

The rearrangement links TRBV4-1 to TRBJ2-7, with 7 bases matching TRBD1. Germline V gives CDR1 MGHRA, CDR2 YSYEKL. The CDR3 loop spans 15 amino acids. Trimming at V came to 4 bases and at J to 0 bases, leaving 6 bases not matched to a gene. CDR3: CASSRLQGFSYEQYF. The CDR3 region has the DNA TGCGCCAGCAGCCGCCTACAGGGGTTCTCCTACGAGCAGTACTTC.

This rearrangement joins TRBV11-3 to TRBJ2-2, with TRBD1 as a possible D gene (6 bases). The CDR3 runs 16 residues. V lost 2 bases and J lost 4, with 14 bases in between. Germline CDR1 SGHNT, CDR2 YENEEA. The CDR3 DNA reads TGTGCCAGCAGCTTACATGGACAAGGGGGCACCGGGGAGCTGTTTTTT. Translating gives CASSLHGQGGTGELFF.

The chain joins TRBV5-4 to TRBJ1-4, with D possibly matching TRBD1 (5 bases). Trimming cost V 4 bases and J 8 bases, with 15 bases left between them. The CDR3 runs 14 residues. Germline V CDR1 and CDR2: SGHNT, YYREEE (reference sequence). CDR3 sequence reads: CASSTRRGDEKLFF. The CDR3 DNA reads TGTGCCAGCAGCACCCGTCGAGGGGACGAAAAACTGTTTTTT.

In DNA, the CDR3 is TGTGCCAGTAGTATAGGGACGCAGGGAACTAGCACAGATACGCAGTATTTT. It is translated as CASSIGTQGTSTDTQYF. The rearrangement uses TRBV19 and TRBJ2-3, with a weak D call TRBD1 (5 bases). CDR3 size: 17 residues. Germline CDR1 reads LNHDA; CDR2 reads SQIVND (reference sequence). The V end lost 1 base, the J end lost 0 bases, and 14 bases lay between the germline ends.